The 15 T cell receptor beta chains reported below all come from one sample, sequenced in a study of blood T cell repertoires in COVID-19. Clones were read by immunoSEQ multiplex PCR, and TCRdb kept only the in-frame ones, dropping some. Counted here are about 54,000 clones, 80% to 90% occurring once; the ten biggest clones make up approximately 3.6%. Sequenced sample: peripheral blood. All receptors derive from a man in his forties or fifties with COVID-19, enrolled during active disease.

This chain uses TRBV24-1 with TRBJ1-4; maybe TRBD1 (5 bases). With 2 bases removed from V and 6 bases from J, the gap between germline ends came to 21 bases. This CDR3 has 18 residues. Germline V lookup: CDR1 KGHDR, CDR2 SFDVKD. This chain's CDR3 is CATSDSRARGKVDEKLFF. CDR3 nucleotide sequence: TGTGCCACCAGTGATTCCCGGGCCCGGGGGAAGGTTGATGAAAAACTGTTTTTT.

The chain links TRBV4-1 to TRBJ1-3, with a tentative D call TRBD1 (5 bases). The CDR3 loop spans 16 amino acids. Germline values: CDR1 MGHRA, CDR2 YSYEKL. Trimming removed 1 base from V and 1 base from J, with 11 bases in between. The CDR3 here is CASSQVQGGSGNTIYF. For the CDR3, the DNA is TGCGCCAGCAGCCAAGTTCAGGGAGGGTCTGGAAACACCATATATTTT.

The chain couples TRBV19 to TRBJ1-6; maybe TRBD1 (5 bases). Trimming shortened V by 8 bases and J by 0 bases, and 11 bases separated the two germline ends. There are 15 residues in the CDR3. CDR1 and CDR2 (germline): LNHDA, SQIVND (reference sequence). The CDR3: CASGGARSYNSPLHF. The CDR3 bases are TGTGCCAGTGGTGGGGCCCGCTCCTATAATTCACCCCTCCACTTT. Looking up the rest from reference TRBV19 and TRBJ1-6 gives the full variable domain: DGGITQSPKYLFRKEGQNVTLSCEQNLNHDAMYWYRQDPGQGLRLIYYSQIVNDFQKGDIAEGYSVSREKKESFPLTVTSAQKNPTAFYLCASGGARSYNSPLHFGNGTRLTVT.

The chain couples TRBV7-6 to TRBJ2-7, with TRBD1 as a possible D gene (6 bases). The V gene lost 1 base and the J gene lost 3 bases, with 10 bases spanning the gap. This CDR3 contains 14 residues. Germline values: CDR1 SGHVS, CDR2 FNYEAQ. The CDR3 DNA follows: TGTGCCAGCAGCTTAGAGAGGGGGTACTACGAGCAGTACTTC. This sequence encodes CASSLERGYYEQYF. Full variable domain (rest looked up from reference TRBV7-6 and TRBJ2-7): GAGVSQSPRYKVTKRGQDVALRCDPISGHVSLYWYRQALGQGPEFLTYFNYEAQQDKSGLPNDRFSAERPEGSISTLTIQRTEQRDSAMYRCASSLERGYYEQYFGPGTRLTVT.

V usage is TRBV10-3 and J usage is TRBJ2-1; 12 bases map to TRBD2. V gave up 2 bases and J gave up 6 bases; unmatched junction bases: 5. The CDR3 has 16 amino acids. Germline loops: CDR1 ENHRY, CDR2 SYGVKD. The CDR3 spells CAISERLAGEGNEQFF. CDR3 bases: TGTGCCATCAGTGAGAGACTAGCGGGAGAAGGCAATGAGCAGTTCTTC.

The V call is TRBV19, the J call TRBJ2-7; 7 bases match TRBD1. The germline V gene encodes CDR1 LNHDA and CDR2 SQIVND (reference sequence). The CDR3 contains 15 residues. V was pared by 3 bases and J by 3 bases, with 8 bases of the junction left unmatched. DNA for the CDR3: TGTGCCAGTAGTATCTGGGCAGGGGGTGTCTACGAGCAGTACTTC. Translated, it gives CASSIWAGGVYEQYF.

CDR3 DNA: TGTGCCAGCAGCCAAAGCGGGGGGCTTGGGAAAAACATTCAGTACTTC. It is translated as CASSQSGGLGKNIQYF. The rearrangement uses TRBV7-3 and TRBJ2-4; 9 nucleotides match TRBD2. Germline V gene lookup returns CDR1 SGHTA and CDR2 FQGTGA. The V segment lost 5 bases and the J segment 4 bases; nucleotides outside the gene matches: 9. The CDR3 extends over 16 amino acids.

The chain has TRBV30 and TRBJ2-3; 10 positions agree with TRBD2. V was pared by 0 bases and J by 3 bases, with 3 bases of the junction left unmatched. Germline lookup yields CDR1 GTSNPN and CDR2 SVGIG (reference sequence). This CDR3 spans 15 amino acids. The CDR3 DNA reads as TGTGCCTGGAGTGTAGCGGGAGGGCGTACAGATACGCAGTATTTT. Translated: CAWSVAGGRTDTQYF.

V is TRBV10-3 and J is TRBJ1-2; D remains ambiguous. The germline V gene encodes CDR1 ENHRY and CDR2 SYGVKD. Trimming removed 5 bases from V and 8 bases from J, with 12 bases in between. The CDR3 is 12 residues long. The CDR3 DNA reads TGTGCCATCAGTTCTATGGGGAGCGGCTACACCTTC. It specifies CAISSMGSGYTF.

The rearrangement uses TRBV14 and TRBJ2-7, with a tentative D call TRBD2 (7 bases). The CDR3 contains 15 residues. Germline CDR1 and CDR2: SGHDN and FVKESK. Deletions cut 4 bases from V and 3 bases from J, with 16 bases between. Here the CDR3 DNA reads TGTGCCAGCAGCCCACAGGGCGGGGGACTCTACGAGCAGTACTTC. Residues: CASSPQGGGLYEQYF.

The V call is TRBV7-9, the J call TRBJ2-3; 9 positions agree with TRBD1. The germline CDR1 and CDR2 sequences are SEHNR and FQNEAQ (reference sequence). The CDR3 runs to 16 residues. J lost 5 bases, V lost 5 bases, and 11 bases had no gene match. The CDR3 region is CASSRDREIRRDTQYF. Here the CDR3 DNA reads TGTGCCAGCAGCCGGGACAGGGAAATTAGAAGAGATACGCAGTATTTT.

The CDR3 protein is CASRRQGETQYF. Written as DNA, the CDR3 is TGCGCCAGCAGAAGACAGGGCGAGACCCAGTACTTC. The chain uses TRBV5-1 and TRBJ2-5, with TRBD1 matching over 7 bases. In germline, CDR1 is SGHRS, CDR2 YFSETQ. Unmatched junction bases numbered 3, after V lost 5 bases and J lost 5 bases. This CDR3 region has 12 residues.

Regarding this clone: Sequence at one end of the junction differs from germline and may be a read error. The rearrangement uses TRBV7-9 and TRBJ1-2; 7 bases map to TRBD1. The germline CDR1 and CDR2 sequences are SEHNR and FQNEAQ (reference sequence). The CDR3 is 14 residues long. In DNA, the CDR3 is TGTGCCAGCACCTTATTCGACAGGGCTGATGGCTACACCTTC. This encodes CASTLFDRADGYTF.

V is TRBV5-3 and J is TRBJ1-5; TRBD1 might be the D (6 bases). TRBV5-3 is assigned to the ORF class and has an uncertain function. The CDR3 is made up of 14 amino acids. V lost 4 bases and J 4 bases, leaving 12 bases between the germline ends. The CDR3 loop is CARSLDRQNQPQHF. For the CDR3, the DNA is TGTGCCAGAAGCCTGGACAGACAAAATCAGCCCCAGCATTTT.

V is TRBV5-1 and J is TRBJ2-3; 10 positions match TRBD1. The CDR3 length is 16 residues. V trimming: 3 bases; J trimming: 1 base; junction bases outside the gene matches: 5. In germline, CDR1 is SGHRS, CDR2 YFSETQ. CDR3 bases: TGCGCCAGCAGCTGGGGGACAGGGGACCGCACAGATACGCAGTATTTT. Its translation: CASSWGTGDRTDTQYF.